The 11 T cell receptor beta chains presented below share a single source sample, sequenced in a study of prognosis after radiotherapy for stage I lung cancer. Two-round multiplex PCR, the amplification method, yielded TCR beta CDR3 from genomic DNA. Every TRBV and TRBJ gene had its own specific primer in first-round PCR. MiXCR, applied by TCRdb to the multiplex PCR reads, yields one record per CDR3 protein. This table has about 25,000 distinct CDR3 sequences, roughly 35% appearing once. This specimen was PBMCs, taken before or after stereotactic body radiation therapy (not recorded which). These receptors all come from a donor of 50 years or more with non-small cell lung cancer.

Regarding this clonotype: This may come from a read error, since a much larger clone is one base off. The chain recombines TRBV7-2 with TRBJ2-7, with 11 nucleotides matching TRBD2. The germline gives CDR1 SGHTA, CDR2 FQGNSA. The V segment lost 0 bases and the J segment 4 bases; nucleotides outside the gene matches: 11. This CDR3 has 18 residues. This chain's CDR3 is CASSLAEIAGGPPYEQYF. Written as DNA, the CDR3 is TGTGCCAGCAGCTTAGCGGAAATAGCGGGAGGGCCGCCTTACGAGCAGTACTTC.

To note about this clonotype: At one end, the junction sequence differs from germline, possibly due to a read error. The J gene is TRBJ2-7, the V gene TRBV27, with TRBD2 identical over 9 bases. From germline, CDR1 is MNHEY and CDR2 SMNVEV (reference sequence). The CDR3 covers 15 residues. CDR3 amino acids: CANRLGAGGIYEHYF. The CDR3 bases are TGTGCCAACAGATTAGGGGCGGGAGGGATCTACGAGCATTACTTC.

This clonotype came up many times. The J gene is TRBJ2-7, the V gene TRBV4-1; D uncertain. In germline, CDR1 is MGHRA, CDR2 YSYEKL. The CDR3 extends over 11 amino acids. Trimming pared 8 bases from V and 3 bases from J, leaving 8 bases between. CDR3 sequence (DNA): TGCGCCAGCGCTAATTTCTACGAGCAGTACTTC. It yields the protein CASANFYEQYF.

This clonotype showed up just a few times. The J gene is TRBJ1-5, the V gene TRBV27, with 7 bases matching TRBD1. The CDR3 has 14 residues. The germline CDR1 and CDR2 sequences are MNHEY and SMNVEV (reference sequence). V lost 2 bases to trimming and J lost 9 bases; unmatched junction nucleotides: 7. CDR3 nucleotides: TGTGCCAGCAGTTTAACAGGGGCCGGGGGGCCCCAGCATTTT. Translating gives CASSLTGAGGPQHF.

Regarding this clonotype: Germline and junction disagree at one end, which may indicate a read error. This chain uses TRBV6-1 with TRBJ2-2; D may match TRBD1 or TRBD2 (5 bases each). CDR1 MNHNS and CDR2 SASEGT come from the germline V gene. The CDR3 totals 16 residues. The CDR3 spells CASRGWGCASTVELFF. CDR3 bases: TGTGCCAGCAGGGGATGGGGGTGCGCCAGCACCGTGGAGCTGTTTTTT.

This clonotype showed up many times. The chain employs TRBV11-1 and TRBJ2-3, with 9 bases matching TRBD1. The CDR3 has 14 amino acids. The junction had 6 bases not matched to a gene; V was cut back by 6 bases and J by 5 bases. Germline CDR1 is SGHAT and CDR2 is FQDESV (reference sequence). The DNA of the CDR3 is TGTGCCAGCAGGACACAGGGGGCGGGAGATACGCAGTATTTT. It specifies CASRTQGAGDTQYF.

The chain recombines TRBV5-1 with TRBJ2-3; 8 bases match TRBD2. CDR1 is SGHRS and CDR2 is YFSETQ in the germline V gene. The length of the CDR3 is 15 residues. V trimming: 4 bases; J trimming: 3 bases; junction bases outside the gene matches: 7. CDR3: CASSPSGSRTDTQYF. As DNA, the CDR3 is TGCGCCAGCAGCCCAAGCGGGAGTAGGACAGATACGCAGTATTTT.

The rearrangement uses TRBV11-2 and TRBJ2-3; D possibly uses TRBD1 or TRBD2 (6 bases each). CDR1 and CDR2 from the germline V gene are SGHAT and FQNNGV. V lost 0 bases to trimming and J lost 3 bases, with 22 bases between them. The CDR3 contains 19 residues. The chain's CDR3 is CASSLDILTEGGSTDTQYF. The CDR3 DNA reads as TGTGCCAGCAGCTTAGATATTCTAACGGAGGGGGGATCAACAGATACGCAGTATTTT.

The chain carries TRBV30 and TRBJ1-3; D is perhaps TRBD1 (5 bases). There are 17 residues in the CDR3. The germline V gene encodes CDR1 GTSNPN and CDR2 SVGIG (reference sequence). V lost 7 bases and J 0 bases, leaving 22 bases between the germline ends. Here the CDR3 reads CASQTRIRAFSGNTIYF. The CDR3 DNA is TGTGCCTCCCAGACGCGAATCAGGGCCTTCTCTGGAAACACCATATATTTT.

This clonotype was counted ten times or more. The chain has TRBV20-1 and TRBJ1-1; D may be TRBD1 (6 bases). Germline V lookup: CDR1 DFQATT, CDR2 SNEGSKA (reference sequence). V was shortened by 3 bases and J by 5 bases, with 13 bases between the two germline ends. The CDR3 sequence is 13 residues long. CDR3 sequence (DNA): TGCAGTGCTAGGCAGGGGTCGGGGACTGAAGCTTTCTTT. Translating gives CSARQGSGTEAFF.

The genes are TRBV30 and TRBJ1-5; D uncertain. Germline lookup yields CDR1 GTSNPN and CDR2 SVGIG (reference sequence). This CDR3 is built from 13 residues. V shed 1 base and J shed 5 bases, with 9 bases lying between them. The CDR3 bases are TGTGCCTGGAGTGGACACGTCTATCAGCCCCAGCATTTT. Translation: CAWSGHVYQPQHF.